A selection of T cell receptor beta chains follows, all from one sample in a study of technical replicates of blood from several donors. TCRdb's copy holds only in-frame clones and misses some; the assay was immunoSEQ multiplex PCR. Of over 85,000 clones in the sample, about 95% are singletons; the top ten hold 0.33%. Source material: T cells isolated from PBMCs. These receptors originate from a human donor in good health. The CDR3 runs from the conserved cysteine through the conserved F or W. The D gene is left open where the match is weak. The size field is filled for only some rows; it gives once, few, many or a size class.

TRBV5-1	NA	once	TRBJ1-1	TGCGCCAGCAGCTTGGGGGGGGATGGGAGCACTGAAGCTTTCTTT	CASSLGGDGSTEAFF
TRBV5-1	NA	few	TRBJ1-1	TGCGCCAGCAGCTTGGACAGACTGAACACTGAAGCTTTCTTT	CASSLDRLNTEAFF
TRBV2	NA	NA	TRBJ2-1	TGTGCCAGCAATCAGGACATATTTAATGAGCAGTTCTTC	CASNQDIFNEQFF
TRBV28	NA	NA	TRBJ2-7	TGTGCCAGCAGTTTGCGTCGCGGAACTTACGAGCAGTACTTC	CASSLRRGTYEQYF
TRBV27	TRBD1	NA	TRBJ2-7	TGTGCCAGCAGTTTATCTGGCCAGGGGGCAACGGGAGAGCAGTACTTC	CASSLSGQGATGEQYF
TRBV9	TRBD2	NA	TRBJ2-7	TGTGCCAGCAGCGTTGGGGGGGCTAGCGGGATAGTCTACGAGCAGTACTTC	CASSVGGASGIVYEQYF
TRBV5-1	TRBD1	NA	TRBJ2-2	TGCGCCAGCAGCTTCGACAGGGTCACCGGGGAGCTGTTTTTT	CASSFDRVTGELFF
TRBV25-1	NA	NA	TRBJ2-4	TGTGCCAGCAGCAAGGCGGGCTTGGGTGAAAACATTCAGTACTTC	CASSKAGLGENIQYF
TRBV9	TRBD2	NA	TRBJ2-7	TGTGCCAGCAGCGTAAAGCCCAGCGGGGGGGCCTACGAGCAGTACTTC	CASSVKPSGGAYEQYF
TRBV15	TRBD1	NA	TRBJ1-6	TGTGCCACACAGGGGGTTAGGAATTCACCCCTCCACTTT	CATQGVRNSPLHF
TRBV7-3	TRBD2	NA	TRBJ2-1	TGTGCCAGCAGCTTACAACCCGTAGGGGGACTAGTCGGCAATGAGCAGTTCTTC	CASSLQPVGGLVGNEQFF